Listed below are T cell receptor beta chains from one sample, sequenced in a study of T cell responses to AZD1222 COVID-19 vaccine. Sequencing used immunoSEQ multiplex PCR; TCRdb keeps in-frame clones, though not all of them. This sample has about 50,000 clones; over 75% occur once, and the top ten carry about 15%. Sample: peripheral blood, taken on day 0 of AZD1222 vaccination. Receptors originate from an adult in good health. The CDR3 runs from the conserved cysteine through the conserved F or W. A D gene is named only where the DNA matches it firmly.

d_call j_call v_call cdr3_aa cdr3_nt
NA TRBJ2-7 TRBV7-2 CASSLARDSIYEQYF TGTGCCAGCAGCTTAGCTAGGGACTCCATTTACGAGCAGTACTTC
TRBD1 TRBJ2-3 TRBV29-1 CSVRTGGTDTQYF TGCAGCGTCCGGACAGGAGGCACAGATACGCAGTATTTT